The 5 T cell receptor beta chains in this list originate from one sample, sequenced in a study of CD8+CD57+ T cells in acquired aplastic anemia. Profiles of TCR beta VDJ and CDR3 were generated from a genomic DNA template. TCRdb reprocessed the reads with MiXCR, giving one entry per CDR3 protein. The sample consists of around 200,000 distinct CDR3 sequences, about half of them appearing once. It was patients with CD8+CD57+ cell expansion by flow cytometry who were chosen for sequencing. Source material: sorted CD4+, CD8+, or CD8+CD57+ T cells (not recorded which) from PBMCs. These receptor sequences come from a human donor with aplastic anemia.

This clonotype was observed many times. This sequence joins TRBV19 and TRBJ1-1; unclear D gene. The germline CDR1 and CDR2 sequences are LNHDA and SQIVND (reference sequence). The length of the CDR3 is 12 residues. V was pared by 10 bases and J by 9 bases, with 18 bases between. The CDR3 DNA reads TGTGCCACTGTAACACACGGATCTCAAGCTTTCTTT. Translated, it gives CATVTHGSQAFF.

In this sample, this clonotype turned up many times. The V and J genes are TRBV19 and TRBJ1-6; D gene unclear. Germline V gives CDR1 LNHDA, CDR2 SQIVND (reference sequence). Trimming took 11 bases from V and 6 from J, leaving 20 bases between them. The CDR3 has 15 residues. The CDR3 region has the DNA TGTGCCCCCTGGCGCCCCGGGCACGGTAATTCACCCCTCCACTTT. Translating it yields CAPWRPGHGNSPLHF.

This clonotype was counted a single time. V gene TRBV29-1 combines with J gene TRBJ1-2; a weak D match, TRBD1 (6 bases). From germline, CDR1 is SQVTM and CDR2 ANQGSEA. Trimming removed 4 bases at V and 4 bases at J, with 13 bases between. The CDR3 is 13 amino acids. The CDR3 DNA follows: TGCAGCGTTGGTGAACAGGGATCCTATGGCTACACCTTC. Protein sequence: CSVGEQGSYGYTF.

The V and J genes are TRBV29-1 and TRBJ2-7; the D is unclear. The CDR3 contains 12 residues. V dropped 4 bases and J dropped 1 base, with 8 bases sitting between them. Germline V gene lookup returns CDR1 SQVTM and CDR2 ANQGSEA. DNA for the CDR3: TGCAGCGTTGTCCCCAATTCCTACGAGCAGTACTTC. Translated: CSVVPNSYEQYF.

This chain joins TRBV7-2 and TRBJ2-2, with 7 bases that match TRBD1. The CDR3 consists of 17 residues. Germline values: CDR1 SGHTA, CDR2 FQGNSA. V shed 5 bases, J shed 1 base, and the junction held 10 bases outside the gene matches. The DNA of the CDR3 is TGTGCCAGCAGCCTGTCAAATAGACAGGGGAACACCGGGGAGCTGTTTTTT. Protein sequence: CASSLSNRQGNTGELFF.